What follows describes a single T cell receptor beta chain. Antigen: not known. One end of the junction is discordant with germline, which a read error may explain. The record originates from a study of Graves' ophthalmopathy and Graves' hyperthyroidism. General study points: Blood contained most expanded thyroid clonotypes exceeding 0.001 frequency.

RNA transcripts provided the template for amplifying TCR beta CDR3 regions. RT-PCR with HTBI primers came first, then second-round multiplex PCR. TCRdb independently ran MiXCR on the multiplex PCR reads; one entry per CDR3 protein. The table has about 48,000 distinct CDR3 sequences, around half seen once. Where ophthalmopathy was present, donors had moderate-to-severe activity, CAS ≥3, NOSPECS ≥4 and duration under 3 months. The CDR3 runs to 17 residues. From germline, CDR1 is SGHDT and CDR2 YYEEEE. The material sequenced was peripheral blood. The chain couples TRBV5-6 to TRBJ1-6; 8 bases align to TRBD1. The receptor was derived from an adult man with Graves' ophthalmopathy. CDR3 sequence (DNA): TGCGCCAGCAGCTTGGGAGGGGACAGGTGTGCAATTCACCCCCCCCACTTT. This codes for CASSLGGDRCAIHPPHF. Supplemented by reference TRBV5-6 and TRBJ1-6, the full variable domain reads DAGVTQSPTHLIKTRGQQVTLRCSPKSGHDTVSWYQQALGQGPQFIFQYYEEEERQRGNFPDRFSGHQFPNYSSELNVNALLLGDSALYLCASSLGGDRCAIHPPHFGNGTRLTVT.